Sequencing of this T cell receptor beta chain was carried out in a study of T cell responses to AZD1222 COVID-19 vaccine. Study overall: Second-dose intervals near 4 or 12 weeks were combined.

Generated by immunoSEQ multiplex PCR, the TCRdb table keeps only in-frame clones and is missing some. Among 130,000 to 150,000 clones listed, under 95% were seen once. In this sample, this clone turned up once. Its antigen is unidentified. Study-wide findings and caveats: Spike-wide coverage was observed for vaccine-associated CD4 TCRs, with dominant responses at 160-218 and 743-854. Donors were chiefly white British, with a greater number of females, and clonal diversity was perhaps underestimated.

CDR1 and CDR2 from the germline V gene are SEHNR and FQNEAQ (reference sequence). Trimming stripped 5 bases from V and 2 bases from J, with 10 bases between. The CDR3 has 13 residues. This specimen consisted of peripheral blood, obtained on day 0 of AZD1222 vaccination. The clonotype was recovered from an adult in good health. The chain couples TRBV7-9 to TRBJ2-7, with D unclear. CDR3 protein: CASSGVGTYEQYF. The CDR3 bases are TGTGCCAGCAGCGGCGTTGGAACCTACGAGCAGTACTTC.